This TCR beta chain was recovered during a study of T cells after yellow fever vaccination. The CDR3 extends over 14 amino acids. The germline V gene encodes CDR1 LGHDT and CDR2 YNNKEL (reference sequence). The J segment lost 10 bases and the V segment lost 2 bases, leaving 6 bases of the junction unmatched. Each CDR3 protein gets one entry after TCRdb re-called the 5' RACE reads with MiXCR. The table lists about 53,000 distinct CDR3 sequences, roughly 6.9% of them singletons. The rearrangement links TRBV3-1 to TRBJ2-1, with 9 nucleotides matching TRBD1. Here the sequenced sample was CD8+ T cells sorted from PBMCs, taken on the day of the first yellow fever vaccination. This receptor was identified in a man aged 18 to 29 who received the YFV17D yellow fever vaccine. The CDR3 protein is CASSQIWDRDEQFF. The CDR3 DNA reads as TGTGCCAGCAGCCAAATTTGGGACAGGGACGAGCAGTTCTTC.